These T cell receptor beta chains were read from a single sample in a study of blood T cell repertoires in COVID-19. The method was immunoSEQ multiplex PCR; TCRdb's version includes in-frame clones alone and lacks a portion of them. The top ten hold 5% of the sample, which has 320,000 or so clones, approximately 88% seen once. The sample comprised PBMCs or T cells enriched from blood (not recorded which). These receptors originate from a man aged 25 to 45 who had recovered from COVID-19. The CDR3 runs from the conserved cysteine through the conserved F or W. Fields, in order: clone size, J gene, V gene, CDR3 protein. Clone size appears in some rows only: once, few, many, or a class for an expanded clone.

. TRBJ2-2 TRBV9 CASSVGQGAGTGELFF
. TRBJ1-6 TRBV19 CASSTRQGSNYNSPLHF
once TRBJ2-2 TRBV5-1 CASSLGTSGGTGELFF
. TRBJ1-1 TRBV12-3/TRBV12-4 CASIDGGSEAFF
. TRBJ2-5 TRBV27 CASSRDSRYSQETQYF
. TRBJ2-7 TRBV28 CASSLVSSGGAEQYF
. TRBJ2-5 TRBV6-5 CASSPTSLGETQYF
. TRBJ2-3 TRBV11-2 CASSLDRGDTQYF
. TRBJ2-7 TRBV6-5 CASRDSPYEQYF
. TRBJ2-4 TRBV2 CASSESRAKNIQYF